These 13 T cell receptor beta chains share one sample of origin, sequenced in a study of molecular identifiers for immune sequencing clone quantification (dated by TCRdb to the late 2010s). The protocol used for the library was PCR. Instrument on record: Illumina HiSeq 4000. TCRdb's own reprocessing of the public reads used fastp at Q25 and MiXCR and kept productive beta chains. Every entry covers one CDR3 protein and lists the most common genes and DNA from its rows. The sample yields approximately 670,000 distinct CDR3 sequences; 15% to 20% were counted once. The top ten clonotypes cover roughly 0.83% of the sample. The sequenced material came from naive CD8+ T cells from blood, with Jurkat cell RNA spiked in. What this sample's cell subset or site label stands for: FACS-sorted CD8+CD4-CCR7+CD45RA+ naive T cells. The receptors were gathered from a human donor in good health. Some libraries in this study had Jurkat cell RNA spiked in.

Regarding this clonotype: This sequence may be a read error, since a much larger clone differs from it by one base. V gene TRBV6-6 combines with J gene TRBJ2-7; the D gene is possibly TRBD2 (5 bases). In germline, CDR1 is MNHNY, CDR2 SVGAGI (reference sequence). The CDR3 runs to 14 residues. The CDR3 sequence: CASSLSSFSYEQHF. The DNA of the CDR3 is TGTGCCAGCAGTCTATCTAGCTTTTCCTACGAGCAGCACTTC.

This clonotype showed up many times. The chain employs TRBV7-9 and TRBJ1-1; 7 bases align to TRBD1. CDR1 is SEHNR and CDR2 is FQNEAQ in the germline V gene (reference sequence). J was trimmed by 8 bases and V by 2 bases; bases with no gene match: 11. The CDR3 has 15 residues. The CDR3 DNA reads TGTGCCAGCAGCTTAACAGGGGCGGCGGGATACGAAGCTTTCTTT. Translating gives CASSLTGAAGYEAFF.

This clonotype has a handful of counts. The chain has TRBV27 and TRBJ2-1; 10 bases match TRBD1. Trimming cost V 8 bases and J 5 bases; bases outside gene matches: 6. Per the germline V gene, CDR1 is MNHEY and CDR2 is SMNVEV (reference sequence). This CDR3 region has 14 residues. In DNA, the CDR3 is TGTGCCAGCCGTTGGGACAGGGGAGACAATGAGCAGTTCTTC. This codes for CASRWDRGDNEQFF.

Details on this clonotype: This may stem from a read error, because a much larger clone lies one nucleotide away. The V and J genes are TRBV6-1 and TRBJ1-2; no clear D. Trimming pared 0 bases from V and 2 bases from J, leaving 10 bases between. This CDR3 region has 15 residues. Germline-derived CDR1 and CDR2 are MNHNS and SASEGT. CDR3 nucleotides: TGTGCCAGCAGTGAAGCCCGGGCAGGCAACTATGGCTACACCTTC. Its translation: CASSEARAGNYGYTF.

This clonotype was seen at least ten times. The chain's CDR3 is CASSDQPRGATNEKLFF. The DNA for the CDR3 is TGTGCCAGCAGCGATCAGCCTCGGGGAGCAACTAATGAAAAACTGTTTTTT. V gene TRBV6-1 combines with J gene TRBJ1-4; D not resolved. This CDR3 is 17 amino acids long. V gave up 6 bases and J gave up 0 bases, with 17 bases separating them. Germline V CDR1 and CDR2: MNHNS, SASEGT.

This clonotype appeared many times. The CDR3 DNA follows: TGTGCCAGCAGCTTATGGGACAGTATGAACACTGAAGCTTTCTTT. Its translation: CASSLWDSMNTEAFF. V and J are TRBV7-8 and TRBJ1-1; 7 nucleotides line up with TRBD1. From germline, CDR1 is SGHVS and CDR2 FQNEAQ. The CDR3 contains 15 residues. After removal of 2 bases from V and 0 bases from J, the junction contained 3 bases not matched to a gene.

The genes are TRBV2 and TRBJ2-7, with 10 nucleotides matching TRBD2. Trimming at V came to 4 bases and at J to 2 bases, leaving 8 bases not matched to a gene. The CDR3 spans 16 residues. Germline values: CDR1 SNHLY, CDR2 FYNNEI. CDR3 in DNA: TGTGCCAGCAGTGTAGGAGTAGCGGGGGGACCCTACGAGCAGTACTTC. This gives the protein CASSVGVAGGPYEQYF.

The table lists this clonotype with many counts. The chain recombines TRBV7-9 with TRBJ1-2, with 11 bases lining up with TRBD1. Germline V gene sequence: CDR1 SEHNR, CDR2 FQNEAQ (reference sequence). The CDR3 extends over 15 amino acids. V trimming: 5 bases; J trimming: 6 bases; junction bases outside the gene matches: 8. The CDR3 loop reads CASSPWTGGADGYTF. The CDR3 region has the DNA TGTGCCAGCAGCCCGTGGACAGGGGGCGCCGATGGCTACACCTTC.

This clonotype was observed a few times. The V call is TRBV5-3, the J call TRBJ2-5; a weak D match, TRBD1 (5 bases). TRBV5-3 is classed as an ORF, of uncertain function. The CDR3 is 16 amino acids. Trimming cost V 4 bases and J 6 bases, with 22 bases left between them. This CDR3 is CARSRTSSAPGKTQYF. CDR3 nucleotide sequence: TGTGCCAGAAGCAGGACAAGTTCAGCCCCAGGGAAGACCCAGTACTTC.

With regard to this clonotype: A much larger clone lies one base from this, so it may be a read error. The genes are TRBV6-2 or TRBV6-3 and TRBJ1-5; tentatively, D is TRBD1 (5 bases). This CDR3 spans 18 amino acids. Looked up from germline, CDR1 is MNHEY and CDR2 is SVGEGT. The CDR3 loop reads CAGSFSGTMTNSNQPQHF. DNA for the CDR3: TGTGCCGGCAGCTTCTCCGGGACCATGACAAATAGCAATCAGCCCCAGCATTTT.

V gene TRBV5-1 combines with J gene TRBJ2-7, with 9 bases identical to TRBD1. V gave up 0 bases and J gave up 5 bases; unmatched junction bases: 6. The CDR3 sequence is 15 residues long. Germline loops: CDR1 SGHRS, CDR2 YFSETQ. The CDR3 sequence is CASSLETGGSDEQYF. CDR3 sequence (DNA): TGCGCCAGCAGCTTGGAGACAGGGGGTTCGGACGAGCAGTACTTC.

This clonotype occurred once. A single base separates this from a much larger clone, so it may be a read error. The chain joins TRBV3-1 to TRBJ2-5, with TRBD1 matching 7 bases. The germline V gene encodes CDR1 LGHDT and CDR2 YNNKEL (reference sequence). J gave up 5 bases and V 0 bases, and 6 bases lay outside the gene matches. This CDR3 contains 15 residues. CDR3 region: CASSQEGQSLETQYF. The DNA for the CDR3 is TGTGCCAGCAGCCAAGAGGGACAGAGCCTCGAGACCCAGTACTTC.

The table lists this clonotype with a few counts. The rearrangement links TRBV27 to TRBJ2-7, with D tentatively TRBD1 or TRBD2 (5 bases each). This CDR3 contains 16 residues. Germline loops: CDR1 MNHEY, CDR2 SMNVEV (reference sequence). The V end was cut by 2 bases, the J end by 3 bases, with 17 bases between. This chain's CDR3 is CASSLEGTGWGYEQYF. In DNA form, the CDR3 reads TGTGCCAGCAGTTTAGAGGGGACGGGGTGGGGCTACGAGCAGTACTTC.